Below, 5 T cell receptor beta chains from the same sample are listed, as sequenced in a study of shared clonotypes between healthy human individuals. Measured with immunoSEQ multiplex PCR; TCRdb has only the in-frame clones, and not every one. The table shows hundreds of thousands of clones, with 90% to 96% occurring only once. The specimen sequenced was naive CD4+ T cells sorted from blood. The subset: CD45RA+ positively selected. The source of these receptors is a woman aged 25 to 39 in good health.

The rearrangement links TRBV19 to TRBJ1-2; the match to TRBD1 covers 8 bases. This CDR3 comprises 14 residues. Germline loops: CDR1 LNHDA, CDR2 SQIVND (reference sequence). Unmatched junction bases numbered 6, after V lost 3 bases and J lost 6 bases. This CDR3 is CASSIQGARNGYTF. Here the CDR3 DNA reads TGTGCCAGTAGTATTCAGGGGGCTCGGAATGGCTACACCTTC.

The rearrangement joins TRBV11-2 to TRBJ2-5; D may be TRBD2 (6 bases). Germline-derived CDR1 and CDR2 are SGHAT and FQNNGV. The V gene lost 5 bases and the J gene lost 5 bases, with 15 bases spanning the gap. This CDR3 is 14 amino acids long. The CDR3 nucleotides read TGTGCCAGCAGCCCAGGGACTCTCCGGGAGACCCAGTACTTC. Translation gives CASSPGTLRETQYF.

The chain links TRBV10-3 to TRBJ2-7; 7 bases fit TRBD2. The CDR3 is made up of 16 amino acids. Germline values: CDR1 ENHRY, CDR2 SYGVKD. Trimming at V came to 5 bases and at J to 6 bases, leaving 16 bases not matched to a gene. CDR3: CAISHPLGEGLSEQYF. CDR3 bases: TGTGCCATCAGTCACCCCCTGGGGGAGGGCCTATCCGAGCAGTACTTC.

This chain joins TRBV6-6 and TRBJ2-7; 10 positions agree with TRBD2. The V gene's germline CDR1 is MNHNY and CDR2 SVGAGI (reference sequence). The CDR3 is 15 residues long. J gave up 4 bases and V 4 bases, and 7 bases lay outside the gene matches. In DNA, the CDR3 is TGTGCCAGCAGTTCCCAACTAGCGGGAAGGTACGAGCAGTACTTC. Protein: CASSSQLAGRYEQYF.

The V call is TRBV5-1, the J call TRBJ2-7; D may be TRBD1 or TRBD2 (6 bases each). The CDR3 length is 15 residues. V shed 0 bases and J shed 5 bases, with 15 bases lying between them. CDR1 is SGHRS and CDR2 is YFSETQ in the germline V gene. Written as DNA, the CDR3 is TGCGCCAGCAGCTTGGCGGGGGCTGGGCTTCACGAGCAGTACTTC. Its translation: CASSLAGAGLHEQYF. Looking up the rest from reference TRBV5-1 and TRBJ2-7 gives the full variable domain: KAGVTQTPRYLIKTRGQQVTLSCSPISGHRSVSWYQQTPGQGLQFLFEYFSETQRNKGNFPGRFSGRQFSNSRSEMNVSTLELGDSALYLCASSLAGAGLHEQYFGPGTRLTVT.